This T cell receptor (beta chain) is drawn from a study of blood T cell repertoires in COVID-19. Across the whole study: The United States, Italy and Spain were the sources of the acute and convalescent COVID-19 samples. From T cells, B-cell-depleted T cells, or PBMCs came the material, which was cDNA or gDNA.

The CDR3 is made up of 13 amino acids. The germline CDR1 and CDR2 sequences are LGHDT and YNNKEL (reference sequence). The germline V and J ends were trimmed by 4 bases and 4 bases, with 10 bases remaining between them. Original methodology: Estimated nucleated cell counts came from reference gene primer amplification. Measured with immunoSEQ multiplex PCR; TCRdb has only the in-frame clones, and not every one. That table furnishes V, J and clone size, whereas the DNA furnished D and trimming. The table lists over 200,000 clones, around 80% of them singletons, with roughly 5% in the top ten. This sequence originates from a man at least 80 years old with acute or convalescent COVID-19. This rearrangement joins TRBV3-1 (or the pseudogene TRBV3-2) to TRBJ2-5, with D perhaps matching TRBD2 (5 bases). Sequencing was done on a sample of peripheral blood. The DNA of the CDR3 is TGTGCCAGCAGCCCCACGGGGAGAGAGACCCAGTACTTC. Its translation: CASSPTGRETQYF.